These 8 T cell receptor beta chains share one sample of origin, sequenced in a study of blood T cells in healthy people across ages. Together with a sample-barcoded 5' primer, a J-beta primer mix was included in a second PCR lasting roughly 6 to 12 cycles. TCRdb reanalysed the 5' RACE reads using MiXCR and keeps one entry per CDR3 protein. The sample shows around 620,000 distinct CDR3 sequences, 27% of them seen only once. Sequencing input: blood. Every receptor here comes from a woman in her seventies in good health.

Many counts were recorded for this clonotype. This chain joins TRBV5-1 and TRBJ2-1, with no clear D. V was clipped by 0 bases and J by 5 bases, with 3 bases between them. CDR1 and CDR2 (germline): SGHRS, YFSETQ. This CDR3 region has 12 residues. The DNA for the CDR3 is TGCGCCAGCAGCTTGGTAGACAATGAGCAGTTCTTC. It yields the protein CASSLVDNEQFF.

This clonotype was observed once. The chain has TRBV7-2 and TRBJ2-1, with a tentative D call TRBD2 (6 bases). Looked up from germline, CDR1 is SGHTA and CDR2 is FQGNSA. The CDR3 sequence is 16 residues long. V shed 1 base and J shed 6 bases, with 16 bases lying between them. CDR3: CASSLEFLEGRNEQFF. Written as DNA, the CDR3 is TGTGCCAGCAGCTTAGAATTCCTGGAGGGGCGCAATGAGCAGTTCTTC.

In the case of this clonotype: This may come from a read error, since a much larger clone is one base off. The chain is built from TRBV6-6 and TRBJ1-2, with a possible D match to TRBD1 (5 bases). Germline CDR1 and CDR2: MNHNY and SVGAGI (reference sequence). CDR3 length: 13 amino acids. Trimming shortened V by 10 bases and J by 4 bases, and 16 bases separated the two germline ends. CDR3 bases: TGTGCCATCTCCCGGGACCCCAGCTATGGCTACACCTTC. Its protein is CAISRDPSYGYTF.

CDR3 sequence (DNA): TGTGCCAGCACCCAGGGTGGCAGGGTTGGGAAGACCCAGTACTTC. It specifies CASTQGGRVGKTQYF. V usage is TRBV6-6 and J usage is TRBJ2-5; perhaps TRBD1 as D (5 bases). Trimming pared 7 bases from V and 6 bases from J, leaving 21 bases between. The CDR3 is 15 amino acids. The germline gives CDR1 MNHNY, CDR2 SVGAGI (reference sequence).

This chain uses TRBV9 with TRBJ2-7, with D perhaps TRBD2 (7 bases). The germline V gene encodes CDR1 SGDLS and CDR2 YYNGEE. The length of the CDR3 is 14 residues. V was pared by 0 bases and J by 5 bases, with 12 bases between. This CDR3 reads CASSVAGGHDEQYF. CDR3 nucleotides: TGTGCCAGCAGCGTAGCCGGGGGGCACGACGAGCAGTACTTC.

The V call is TRBV20-1, the J call TRBJ1-2; 12 bases align to TRBD1. The germline V gene has CDR1 DFQATT and CDR2 SNEGSKA (reference sequence). V lost 6 bases to trimming and J lost 8 bases; unmatched junction nucleotides: 7. The CDR3 sequence is 13 residues long. This CDR3 reads CSANPGQGAGYTF. In nucleotides, the CDR3 is TGCAGTGCCAATCCGGGACAGGGGGCCGGCTACACCTTC.

The chain is built from TRBV2 and TRBJ2-1; D is tentatively TRBD1 or TRBD2 (5 bases each). There are 12 residues in the CDR3. V was cut by 5 bases and J by 7 bases, with 9 bases left in between. The germline CDR1 and CDR2 sequences are SNHLY and FYNNEI. CDR3 protein: CASSRDVNEQFF. Written as DNA, the CDR3 is TGTGCCAGCAGTAGGGACGTTAATGAGCAGTTCTTC.

Written as DNA, the CDR3 is TGTGCCATCAGCGCTAAACAGGCGGGGGATTCTGGGGCCAACGTCCTGACTTTC. It specifies CAISAKQAGDSGANVLTF. This chain uses TRBV10-3 with TRBJ2-6; the match to TRBD2 covers 7 bases. V dropped 6 bases and J dropped 1; count of bases not matched to a gene: 12. This CDR3 spans 18 amino acids. From germline, CDR1 is ENHRY and CDR2 SYGVKD.